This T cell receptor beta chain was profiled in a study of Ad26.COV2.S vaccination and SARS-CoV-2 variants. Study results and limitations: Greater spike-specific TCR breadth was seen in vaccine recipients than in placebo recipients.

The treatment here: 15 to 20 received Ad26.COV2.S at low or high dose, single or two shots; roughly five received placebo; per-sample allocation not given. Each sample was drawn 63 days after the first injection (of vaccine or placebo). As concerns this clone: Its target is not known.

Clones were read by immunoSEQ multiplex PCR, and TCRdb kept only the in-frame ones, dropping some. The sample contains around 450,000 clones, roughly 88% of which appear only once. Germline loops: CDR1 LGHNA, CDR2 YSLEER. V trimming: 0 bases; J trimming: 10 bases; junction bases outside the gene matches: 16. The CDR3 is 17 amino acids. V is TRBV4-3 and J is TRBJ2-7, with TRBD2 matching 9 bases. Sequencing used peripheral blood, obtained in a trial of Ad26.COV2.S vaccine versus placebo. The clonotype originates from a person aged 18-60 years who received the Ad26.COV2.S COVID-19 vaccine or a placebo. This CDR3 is CASSQDPHIAGVLPQYF. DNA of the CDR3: TGCGCCAGCAGCCAAGACCCCCATATAGCGGGGGTACTCCCCCAGTACTTC.